This entry describes one T cell receptor (beta chain). This clonotype was counted only a few times. Its antigen specificity is not known. The input lacks base qualities; no much larger clone sits a single base away. In light of the paper, this sample's treatment or condition label describes: in vitro stimulation with specific CMV peptide epitopes to enrich CMV-specific T cells. This entry comes from a study of T cell repertoires in cytomegalovirus infection (dated by TCRdb to the late 2010s). For the study in its entirety: Alongside well-studied HLA-B-restricted epitopes, the peptide stimulations were aimed at recently identified HLA-C-restricted CMV epitopes, whose presentation resists viral immunomodulation. Donor HLA type was relevant to the analysis, because carriage of CMV infection together with the matching HLA type was indicated by public TCR beta signatures. Findings and caveats that apply to the study as a whole: The ex vivo response was dominated by HLA-C-restricted CMV-specific TCR beta clonotypes, which also provided the single most frequent clonotype in two of eight donors. Cumulative frequency of public TCR beta family members discriminated carriers of CMV infection plus the relevant HLA type in this cohort and an independent approximately 370-donor cohort.

CDR1 and CDR2, per the germline V gene, are MGHRA and YSYEKL. Counted from cysteine to phenylalanine, this CDR3 has 13 amino acids. Of the read, only the CDR3 DNA is kept; its 39 bases are in frame from base 1. Relative to germline, V is 3 bases shorter and J is 4 bases shorter, with 7 bases between their ends. TCRdb records Illumina HiSeq 1500 as the sequencer. TCRdb cleaned the public reads at Q25 with fastp, built clones with MiXCR and kept in-frame beta chains. When rows share a CDR3 protein, they turn into one entry using the most common DNA and genes. Recorded for this sample are about a million distinct CDR3 sequences; around 31% of them occurred a single time. In total, the top ten clones hold roughly 13% of the sample.

The rearranged segments are TRBV4-1 and TRBJ1-3, with the D gene not confidently named. The sequencing here drew on cultured CD8+ T cells from PBMCs, taken from culture after CMV antigen stimulation. The TCR comes from a human donor in good health (CMV status not recorded). Some clones in this sample may be carry-over from other donors' samples. The bases are TGCGCCAGCAGCCAGCCTCACGGAAACACCATATATTTT. This codes for CASSQPHGNTIYF.